This TCR beta chain is from a study of T cell responses to AZD1222 COVID-19 vaccine. Germline V gives CDR1 SGHDN, CDR2 FVKESK. This CDR3 region has 17 residues. Germline trimming cut 3 bases from V and 0 bases from J; bases unmatched to any gene: 9. Study-wide points: Donors, mostly white British, included more females; clonal diversity was possibly underestimated. Compared with day 0, the breadth and depth of the Spike-specific TCR repertoire rose significantly after two doses of AZD1222. At baseline, seropositivity was found in only a handful of AZD1222 recipients.

Note on this clone: Its specificity is not known.

The study pooled second doses at about 4 or about 12 weeks. The assay was immunoSEQ multiplex PCR, and TCRdb's table has in-frame clones only and misses some. The sample lists approximately 140,000 clones, about 94% seen once, with 3.5% to 4.5% in the top ten. This TCR was sampled from an adult who received the AZD1222 COVID-19 vaccine. The sample was peripheral blood, taken 28 days after the second AZD1222 dose. V is TRBV14 and J is TRBJ2-3, with 7 bases lining up with TRBD1. DNA of the CDR3: TGTGCCAGCAGCCACCTCACGGGCAGGGGGAGCACAGATACGCAGTATTTT. It translates to CASSHLTGRGSTDTQYF.